The clone carrying this T cell receptor beta chain is a singleton in its sample. Looked up from germline, CDR1 is PRHDT and CDR2 is FYEKMQ (reference sequence). J was trimmed by 8 bases and V by 5 bases; bases with no gene match: 13. The CDR3 runs 16 residues. This entry belongs to a study of technical replicates of blood from a few donors. The repertoire was sequenced with immunoSEQ multiplex PCR; TCRdb's copy has only in-frame clones and lacks some. The sample includes 55,000 to 85,000 clones, around 97% seen only once; the top ten take 0.2% to 0.25%. Sequenced material: T cells isolated from PBMCs. The rearrangement links TRBV13 to TRBJ2-1, with 9 bases aligning to TRBD1. This TCR derives from a human donor in good health. The CDR3, as DNA: TGTGCCAGCAGCCCCGGTTTCCGGGACAGGGTCTATGAGCAGTTCTTC. Encoded protein: CASSPGFRDRVYEQFF. Complete variable domain (other parts from reference TRBV13 and TRBJ2-1): AAGVIQSPRHLIKEKRETATLKCYPIPRHDTVYWYQQGPGQDPQFLISFYEKMQSDKGSIPDRFSAQQFSDYHSELNMSSLELGDSALYFCASSPGFRDRVYEQFFGPGTRLTVL.